The 12 T cell receptor beta chains listed next were all sequenced from one sample in a study of blood T cell repertoires in COVID-19. Method: immunoSEQ multiplex PCR; TCRdb's copy keeps in-frame clones and lacks some. The data hold about 68,000 clones, with approximately 86% observed a single time. The sequencing sample was made of peripheral blood. These receptors were collected from a man older than 75 with COVID-19, enrolled during active disease.

Only one count was recorded for this clone. V and J are TRBV10-2 and TRBJ1-2; 7 nucleotides align to TRBD1. V shed 0 bases and J 4 bases; nucleotides not matched to a gene: 5. The CDR3 consists of 15 residues. Germline V CDR1 and CDR2: WSHSY, SAAADI. The CDR3 DNA is TGCGCCAGCAGTGAGTCGGGACAGCTCTTCTATGGCTACACCTTC. Translating gives CASSESGQLFYGYTF.

The chain recombines TRBV19 with TRBJ1-2; D might be TRBD1 (6 bases). V gave up 4 bases and J gave up 2 bases, with 11 bases separating them. CDR3 length: 14 amino acids. Looked up from germline, CDR1 is LNHDA and CDR2 is SQIVND (reference sequence). CDR3 DNA: TGTGCCAGTAGTACAACGGACAGAAACTATGGCTACACCTTC. Translated, it gives CASSTTDRNYGYTF.

V usage is TRBV4-2 and J usage is TRBJ2-1; 10 positions agree with TRBD2. The V gene end was trimmed by 4 bases and the J gene end by 3 bases; junction bases not matched to a gene: 15. Germline V gene sequence: CDR1 LGHNA, CDR2 YNFKEQ. This CDR3 is 19 amino acids long. Here the CDR3 DNA reads TGTGCCAGCAGCCGCCGACTAGCGGGCCGGACCGGGTTCTACAATGAGCAGTTCTTC. It codes for CASSRRLAGRTGFYNEQFF.

This rearrangement joins TRBV6-6 to TRBJ1-3, with 8 bases lining up with TRBD1. The V and J ends lost 7 bases and 1 base, in that order; junction bases with no gene match: 9. The CDR3 sequence is 16 residues long. In germline, CDR1 is MNHNY, CDR2 SVGAGI (reference sequence). CDR3 residues: CASKGVGQGSGNTIYF. The CDR3 DNA follows: TGTGCCAGCAAGGGGGTCGGACAGGGATCTGGAAACACCATATATTTT.

This clone was observed a single time. The chain's CDR3 is CASGLVGGGTEAFF. CDR3 sequence (DNA): TGTGCTAGTGGTTTGGTAGGCGGGGGCACTGAAGCTTTCTTT. The rearrangement uses TRBV12-5 and TRBJ1-1, with a tentative D call TRBD1 (5 bases). Germline CDR1 and CDR2: LGHNT and FRNRAP. The CDR3 runs to 14 residues. V was pared by 0 bases and J by 4 bases, with 9 bases between. The full variable domain, its missing parts supplied by reference TRBV12-5 and TRBJ1-1, is DARVTQTPRHKVTEMGQEVTMRCQPILGHNTVFWYRQTMMQGLELLAYFRNRAPLDDSGMPKDRFSAEMPDATLATLKIQPSEPRDSAVYFCASGLVGGGTEAFFGQGTRLTVV.

The gene calls are TRBV25-1 and TRBJ1-1, with a possible D match to TRBD1 (5 bases). Germline CDR1 and CDR2: MGHDK and SYGVNS. CDR3 length: 13 amino acids. The V end lost 4 bases, the J end lost 3 bases, and 9 bases lay between the germline ends. CDR3 in DNA: TGTGCCAGCAGTGTGACAGCATACACTGAAGCTTTCTTT. It yields the protein CASSVTAYTEAFF.

The chain links TRBV7-3 to TRBJ2-1, with TRBD1 matching over 9 bases. Germline CDR1 is SGHTA and CDR2 is FQGTGA. After removal of 4 bases from V and 3 bases from J, the junction contained 4 bases not matched to a gene. The CDR3 consists of 15 residues. This chain's CDR3 is CASSSTGGYYNEQFF. The CDR3 DNA sequence: TGTGCCAGCAGCTCGACAGGGGGGTACTACAATGAGCAGTTCTTC.

This clone has only one observation. The V and J genes are TRBV5-1 and TRBJ1-5; D gene uncertain. Germline V gene data show CDR1 as SGHRS and CDR2 as YFSETQ. The V end lost 2 bases, the J end lost 3 bases, and 12 bases lay between the germline ends. The length of the CDR3 is 15 residues. CDR3 DNA: TGCGCCAGCAGCTTATCCCCCGGGGACAATCAGCCCCAGCATTTT. It yields the protein CASSLSPGDNQPQHF.

This chain links TRBV7-3 with TRBJ2-5; 7 bases fit TRBD1. Germline values: CDR1 SGHTA, CDR2 FQGTGA. This CDR3 has 14 amino acids. Trimming took 2 bases from V and 5 from J; bases not matched to a gene: 5. CDR3 nucleotides: TGTGCCAGCAGCTTAGAGGGGGCGCGGGAGACCCAGTACTTC. Its translation: CASSLEGARETQYF.

This chain joins TRBV7-9 and TRBJ1-6; 7 bases match TRBD1. This CDR3 spans 14 amino acids. V was pared by 5 bases and J by 10 bases, with 8 bases of the junction left unmatched. CDR1 and CDR2 (germline): SEHNR, FQNEAQ (reference sequence). Here the CDR3 reads CASSVDRVGSPLHF. The CDR3 DNA reads TGTGCCAGCAGCGTCGACAGGGTTGGATCACCCCTCCACTTT.

In nucleotides, the CDR3 is TGTGCCAGCAGCCTAGAACCGACAGGGGGTAGGGAAAAACTGTTTTTT. This translates into CASSLEPTGGREKLFF. The rearrangement links TRBV5-4 to TRBJ1-4; TRBD1 matches 9 bases. The germline V gene encodes CDR1 SGHNT and CDR2 YYREEE (reference sequence). Trimming took 4 bases from V and 8 from J; bases not matched to a gene: 12. This CDR3 comprises 16 residues.

The rearrangement joins TRBV6-5 to TRBJ1-1; unclear D gene. Looked up from germline, CDR1 is MNHEY and CDR2 is SVGAGI. V was clipped by 2 bases and J by 4 bases, with 8 bases between them. CDR3 length: 13 amino acids. CDR3 residues: CASSYGSGTEAFF. The CDR3 coding sequence is TGTGCCAGCAGTTACGGGTCGGGCACTGAAGCTTTCTTT.